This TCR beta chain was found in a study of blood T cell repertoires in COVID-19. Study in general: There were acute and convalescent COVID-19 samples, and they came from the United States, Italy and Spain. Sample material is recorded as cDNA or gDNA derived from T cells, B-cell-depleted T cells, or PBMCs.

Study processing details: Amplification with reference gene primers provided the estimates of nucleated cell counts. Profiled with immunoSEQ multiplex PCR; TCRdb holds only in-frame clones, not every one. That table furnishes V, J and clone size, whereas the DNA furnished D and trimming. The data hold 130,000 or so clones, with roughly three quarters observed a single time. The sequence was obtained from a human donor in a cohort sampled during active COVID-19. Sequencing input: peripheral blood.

Here the CDR3 DNA reads TGTGCCAGCAGCCCAGCTCCGGACAGGGACTACGAGCAGTACTTC. It encodes CASSPAPDRDYEQYF. J is TRBJ2-7 and V is TRBV5-4, with 8 nucleotides matching TRBD1. Germline V gene sequence: CDR1 SGHNT, CDR2 YYREEE (reference sequence). V lost 4 bases, J lost 3 bases, and 9 bases stayed unmatched. CDR3 length: 15 amino acids.